This T cell receptor (beta chain) was sequenced for a study of T cell responses to AZD1222 COVID-19 vaccine. Study observations and caveats: Regions 160-218 and 743-854 dominated among vaccine-associated CD4 TCRs spanning spike. Females made up more of the donors, who were largely white British, and clonal diversity may have come out too low. A rise in Spike-specific TCR breadth and depth followed two AZD1222 doses.

Second-dose timings of about 4 or about 12 weeks were pooled. In regard to this clone: What it binds is not known.

The data were produced by immunoSEQ multiplex PCR, yet TCRdb's version contains in-frame clones alone and is incomplete. This sample has about 270,000 clones, with almost 95% found just once. The germline gives CDR1 MDHEN, CDR2 SYDVKM. The CDR3 has 16 residues. Trimming removed 10 bases at V and 2 bases at J, with 23 bases between. The receptor was derived from an adult who received the AZD1222 COVID-19 vaccine. The source material was peripheral blood, sampled 28 days after the second AZD1222 dose. This chain joins TRBV28 and TRBJ1-2; no clear D. In DNA, the CDR3 is TGTGCCACCCTCCCCTCGATCGTGGCCACGAACTATGGCTACACCTTC. Translating gives CATLPSIVATNYGYTF.